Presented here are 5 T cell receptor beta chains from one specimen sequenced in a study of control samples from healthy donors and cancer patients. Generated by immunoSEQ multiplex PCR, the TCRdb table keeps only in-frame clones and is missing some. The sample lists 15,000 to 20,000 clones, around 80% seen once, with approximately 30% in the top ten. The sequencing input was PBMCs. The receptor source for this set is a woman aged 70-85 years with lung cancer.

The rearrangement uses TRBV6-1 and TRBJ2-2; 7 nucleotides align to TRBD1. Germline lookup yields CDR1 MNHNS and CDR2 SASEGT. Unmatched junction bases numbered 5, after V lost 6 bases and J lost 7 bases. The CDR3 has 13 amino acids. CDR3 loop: CASRRTGDGELFF. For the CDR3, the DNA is TGTGCCAGCAGGCGAACAGGGGACGGGGAGCTGTTTTTT.

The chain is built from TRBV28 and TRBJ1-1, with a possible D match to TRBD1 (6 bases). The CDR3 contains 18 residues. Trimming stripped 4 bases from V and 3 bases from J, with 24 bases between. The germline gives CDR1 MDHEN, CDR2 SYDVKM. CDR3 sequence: CASSSVRTDLSVDTEAFF. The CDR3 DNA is TGTGCCAGCAGTTCCGTAAGGACAGATTTGAGTGTGGACACTGAAGCTTTCTTT.

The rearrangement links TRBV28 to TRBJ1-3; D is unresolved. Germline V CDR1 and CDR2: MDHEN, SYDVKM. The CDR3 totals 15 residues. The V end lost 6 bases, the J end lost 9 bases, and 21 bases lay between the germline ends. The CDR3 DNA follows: TGTGCCAGCAGGCGCCCTCAAACTAGTGGTGGCACCATATATTTT. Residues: CASRRPQTSGGTIYF.

The CDR3 loop is CSVIPGQLNTEAFF. The CDR3 nucleotides read TGCAGCGTTATACCGGGACAGCTGAACACTGAAGCTTTCTTT. This chain uses TRBV29-1 with TRBJ1-1; TRBD1 matches at 7 bases. V lost 5 bases to trimming and J lost 0 bases; unmatched junction nucleotides: 6. From germline, CDR1 is SQVTM and CDR2 ANQGSEA. The CDR3 covers 14 residues.

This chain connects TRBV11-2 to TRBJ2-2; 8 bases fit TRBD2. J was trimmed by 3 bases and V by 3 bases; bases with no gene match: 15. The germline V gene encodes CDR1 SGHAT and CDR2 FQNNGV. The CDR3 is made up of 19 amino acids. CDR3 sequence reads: CASSFLGLAFARDTGELFF. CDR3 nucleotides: TGTGCCAGCAGCTTCCTAGGACTAGCCTTCGCTAGAGACACCGGGGAGCTGTTTTTT.